These T cell receptor beta chains were read from a single sample in a study of control samples from healthy donors and cancer patients. Sequencing used immunoSEQ multiplex PCR; TCRdb keeps in-frame clones, though not all of them. Altogether some 110,000 clones are present, 88% being singletons, with the ten largest covering under 2.5%. Sequenced: blood. These receptor sequences come from a woman in her 70s in good health. The CDR3 runs from the conserved cysteine through the conserved F or W. The order of the fields is D gene, J gene, V gene, clone size, CDR3 protein, CDR3 DNA. A D gene is named only where the DNA matches it firmly. The listing skips clone size in some rows; elsewhere it reads once, few, many or a size class.

>NA|TRBJ2-5|TRBV24-1|NA
CATSDFRGSGETQYF
TGTGCCACCAGTGATTTTAGAGGGAGCGGAGAGACCCAGTACTTC
>TRBD1|TRBJ2-7|TRBV7-8|NA
CASSFPRQGPTYEQYF
TGTGCCAGCAGCTTCCCTAGACAGGGACCGACCTACGAGCAGTACTTC
>TRBD1|TRBJ1-4|TRBV18|NA
CASSPPNPGQGSEKLFF
TGTGCCAGCTCACCACCCAATCCGGGACAGGGGAGTGAAAAACTGTTTTTT
>NA|TRBJ2-7|TRBV5-1|NA
CASSLPGPEQYF
TGCGCCAGCAGCTTGCCTGGGCCCGAGCAGTACTTC
>NA|TRBJ2-6|TRBV3-1/TRBV3-2|once
CASSHTHQANVLTF
TGTGCCAGCAGCCACACCCATCAGGCCAACGTCCTGACTTTC
>NA|TRBJ2-3|TRBV6-5|NA
CASSQRTSTDTQYF
TGTGCCAGCAGTCAACGGACCAGCACAGATACGCAGTATTTT
>TRBD1|TRBJ1-1|TRBV19|NA
CASSPPDRVVAFF
TGTGCCAGTAGTCCGCCGGACAGGGTGGTAGCTTTCTTT
>TRBD2|TRBJ2-5|TRBV10-3|NA
CASRLAGSQETQYF
TGTGCCAGCAGACTAGCGGGGAGTCAAGAGACCCAGTACTTC
>NA|TRBJ1-5|TRBV2|NA
CASSEDRGQPQHF
TGTGCCAGCAGTGAAGACCGCGGCCAGCCCCAGCATTTT
>NA|TRBJ1-1|TRBV3-1/TRBV3-2|few
CASSQDRWREAFF
TGTGCCAGCAGCCAAGATCGATGGAGAGAAGCTTTCTTT
>TRBD1|TRBJ2-1|TRBV6-4|once
CASSETGDPSNEQFF
TGTGCCAGCAGTGAGACAGGGGATCCCAGCAATGAGCAGTTCTTC
>NA|TRBJ1-4|TRBV11-2|NA
CASSLLRGANEKLFF
TGTGCCAGCAGCCTTCTGAGGGGGGCTAATGAAAAACTGTTTTTT
>TRBD1|TRBJ2-2|TRBV11-2|NA
CASSRQGAVNTGELFF
TGTGCCAGCAGTAGGCAGGGGGCCGTGAACACCGGGGAGCTGTTTTTT
>NA|TRBJ1-4|TRBV7-9|NA
CASSLGGTGANEKLFF
TGTGCCAGCAGCTTAGGGGGCACAGGAGCTAATGAAAAACTGTTTTTT
>NA|TRBJ2-1|TRBV4-3|NA
CASSQDRARGAVYEQFF
TGCGCCAGCAGCCAAGATCGAGCTCGGGGGGCGGTCTATGAGCAGTTCTTC
>NA|TRBJ2-1|TRBV5-5|NA
CASSSALNNEQFF
TGTGCCAGCAGCTCGGCCTTGAACAATGAGCAGTTCTTC
>TRBD1|TRBJ1-2|TRBV9|NA
CASTKTGDLRYGYTF
TGTGCCAGCACCAAGACAGGGGACCTGCGATATGGCTACACCTTC
>NA|TRBJ1-2|TRBV5-6|NA
CASSPLSLDGYGYTF
TGTGCCAGCAGCCCGCTTAGTCTGGACGGCTATGGCTACACCTTC
>NA|TRBJ1-1|TRBV5-1|NA
CASSLIQGTNTEAFF
TGCGCCAGCAGCTTAATTCAGGGCACGAACACTGAAGCTTTCTTT
>TRBD1|TRBJ2-4|TRBV6-2/TRBV6-3|NA
CASSTTTGLPQYF
TGTGCCAGCAGTACCACGACAGGGTTGCCTCAGTACTTC
>TRBD1|TRBJ1-1|TRBV5-1|NA
CASSLVTGRGTEAFF
TGCGCCAGCAGCTTGGTGACAGGGAGGGGGACTGAAGCTTTCTTT
>NA|TRBJ1-5|TRBV5-1|NA
CASSPSGSYSNQPQHF
TGCGCCAGCAGCCCGAGCGGTTCTTATAGCAATCAGCCCCAGCATTTT
>NA|TRBJ1-6|TRBV19|few
CASSDAVNSPLHF
TGTGCCAGTAGTGACGCAGTTAATTCACCCCTCCACTTT
>NA|TRBJ1-6|TRBV4-3|NA
CASSQGGNVNSPLHF
TGCGCCAGCAGCCAAGGGGGTAATGTGAATTCACCCCTCCACTTT
>TRBD2|TRBJ2-5|TRBV4-2|NA
CASSQVGIAGGGGETQYF
TGTGCCAGCAGCCAAGTCGGAATAGCGGGGGGTGGAGGAGAGACCCAGTACTTC
>NA|TRBJ1-4|TRBV7-2|NA
CASSFEVANEKLFF
TGTGCCAGCAGCTTTGAGGTAGCTAATGAAAAACTGTTTTTT
>NA|TRBJ2-5|TRBV29-1|once
CSARQETQYF
TGCAGCGCCCGCCAAGAGACCCAGTACTTC
>TRBD1|TRBJ1-1|TRBV7-9|NA
CASSLASGQRTEAFF
TGTGCCAGCAGCTTAGCATCGGGACAGAGGACTGAAGCTTTCTTT
>TRBD1|TRBJ2-3|TRBV3-1/TRBV3-2|NA
CASSPRALQTGTGAPDTQYF
TGTGCCAGCAGCCCTCGCGCTCTCCAGACCGGGACAGGGGCCCCAGATACGCAGTATTTT
>NA|TRBJ1-2|TRBV2|NA
CASSRNLYGYTF
TGTGCCAGCAGCAGGAACCTCTATGGCTACACCTTC
>NA|TRBJ1-1|TRBV19|NA
CASSIVPPFTEAFF
TGTGCCAGTAGTATAGTCCCCCCCTTCACTGAAGCTTTCTTT
>NA|TRBJ1-4|TRBV6-1|NA
CASSETSGVGEKLFF
TGTGCCAGCAGTGAAACCTCAGGAGTTGGGGAAAAACTGTTTTTT
>NA|TRBJ2-3|TRBV20-1|NA
CSASGWVRDSGGDTQYF
TGCAGTGCTAGTGGCTGGGTTCGGGACAGCGGAGGGGATACGCAGTATTTT
>TRBD1|TRBJ2-7|TRBV28|NA
CASSLGTAYEQYF
TGTGCCAGCAGTCTAGGGACAGCCTACGAGCAGTACTTC
>NA|TRBJ1-6|TRBV9|NA
CASSVDDRLLYNSPLHF
TGTGCCAGCAGCGTAGACGACAGACTACTCTATAATTCACCCCTCCACTTT
>NA|TRBJ2-3|TRBV5-5|few
CASSLLGWKDTQYF
TGTGCCAGCAGCTTATTGGGGTGGAAAGATACGCAGTATTTT
>NA|TRBJ2-3|TRBV6-5|NA
CASRNMGHNTDTQYF
TGTGCCAGCAGAAACATGGGACACAACACAGATACGCAGTATTTT
>NA|TRBJ1-4|TRBV6-5|NA
CASSRTGGEKLFF
TGTGCCAGCAGTAGGACCGGGGGCGAAAAACTGTTTTTT
>TRBD2|TRBJ2-5|TRBV3-1/TRBV3-2|NA
CASSPLPWTSGGTQETQYF
TGTGCCAGCAGCCCACTCCCCTGGACTAGCGGGGGAACCCAAGAGACCCAGTACTTC
>NA|TRBJ2-7|TRBV11-2|NA
CASSSSGYEQYF
TGTGCCAGCAGCTCCTCGGGCTACGAGCAGTACTTC
>NA|TRBJ1-4|TRBV9|NA
CASSLAGGKLFF
TGTGCCAGCAGCCTTGCAGGCGGAAAACTGTTTTTT